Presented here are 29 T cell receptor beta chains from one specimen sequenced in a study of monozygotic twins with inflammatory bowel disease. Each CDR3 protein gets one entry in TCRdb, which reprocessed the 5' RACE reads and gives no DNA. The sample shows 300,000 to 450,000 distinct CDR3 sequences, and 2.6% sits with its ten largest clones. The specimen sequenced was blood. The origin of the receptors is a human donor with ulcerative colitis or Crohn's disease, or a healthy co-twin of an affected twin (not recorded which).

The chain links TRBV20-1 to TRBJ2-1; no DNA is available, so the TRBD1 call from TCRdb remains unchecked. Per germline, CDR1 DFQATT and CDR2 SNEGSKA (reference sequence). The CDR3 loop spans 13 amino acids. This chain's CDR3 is CSATYPLTREQFF.

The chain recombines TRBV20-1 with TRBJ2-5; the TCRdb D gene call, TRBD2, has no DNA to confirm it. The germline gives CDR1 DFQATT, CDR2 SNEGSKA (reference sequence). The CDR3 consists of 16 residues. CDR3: CSANGAGVGDEETQYF.

The CDR3 is CSAAGLADTGELFF. The chain links TRBV20-1 to TRBJ2-2; the D gene TCRdb calls, TRBD2, cannot be checked with no DNA. CDR3 length equals 14 residues. CDR1 and CDR2 (germline): DFQATT, SNEGSKA (reference sequence).

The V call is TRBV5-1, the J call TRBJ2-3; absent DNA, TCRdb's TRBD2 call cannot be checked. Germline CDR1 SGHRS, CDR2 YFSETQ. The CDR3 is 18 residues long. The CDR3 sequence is CASSFTTSGGRDTDTQYF.

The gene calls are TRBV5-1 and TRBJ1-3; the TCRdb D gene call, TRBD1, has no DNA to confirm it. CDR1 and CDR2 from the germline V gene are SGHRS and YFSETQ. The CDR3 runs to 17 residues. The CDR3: CASSPALDRGRGNTIYF.

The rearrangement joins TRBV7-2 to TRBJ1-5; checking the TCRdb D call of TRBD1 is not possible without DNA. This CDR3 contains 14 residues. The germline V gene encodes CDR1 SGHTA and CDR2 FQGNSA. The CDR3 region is CASSYRERNQPQHF.

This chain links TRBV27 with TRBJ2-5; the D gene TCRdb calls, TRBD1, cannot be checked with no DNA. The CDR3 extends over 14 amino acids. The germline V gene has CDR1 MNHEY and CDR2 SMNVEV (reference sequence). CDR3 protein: CASSLSIPGETQYF.

This CDR3 reads CASSFLTGNTGELFF. The chain employs TRBV5-6 and TRBJ2-2; the TCRdb call, TRBD1, lacks DNA for checking. The CDR3 has 15 residues. Germline CDR1 SGHDT, CDR2 YYEEEE.

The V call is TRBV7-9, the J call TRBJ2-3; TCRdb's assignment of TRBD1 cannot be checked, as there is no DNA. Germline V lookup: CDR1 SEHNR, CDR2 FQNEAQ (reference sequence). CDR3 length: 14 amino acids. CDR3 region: CASSFEGGTDTQYF.

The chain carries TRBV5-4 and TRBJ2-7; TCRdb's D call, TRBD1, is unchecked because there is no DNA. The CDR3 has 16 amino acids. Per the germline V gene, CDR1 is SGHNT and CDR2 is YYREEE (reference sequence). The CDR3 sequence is CASSLGRTRVVNEQYF.

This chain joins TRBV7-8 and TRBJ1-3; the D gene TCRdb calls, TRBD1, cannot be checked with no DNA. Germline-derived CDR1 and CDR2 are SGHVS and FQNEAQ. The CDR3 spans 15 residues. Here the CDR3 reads CASSLLGGQINTIYF. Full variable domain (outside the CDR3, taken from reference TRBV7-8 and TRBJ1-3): GAGVSQSPRYKVAKRGQDVALRCDPISGHVSLFWYQQALGQGPEFLTYFQNEAQLDKSGLPSDRFFAERPEGSVSTLKIQRTQQEDSAVYLCASSLLGGQINTIYFGEGSWLTVV.

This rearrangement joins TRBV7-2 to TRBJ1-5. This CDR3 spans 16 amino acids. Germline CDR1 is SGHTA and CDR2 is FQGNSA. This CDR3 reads CASSSRQRRSNQPQHF.

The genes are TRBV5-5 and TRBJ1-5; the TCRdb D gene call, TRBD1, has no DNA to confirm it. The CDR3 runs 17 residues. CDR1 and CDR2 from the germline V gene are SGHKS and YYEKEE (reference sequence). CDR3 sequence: CASSTQTRGGPNQPQHF.

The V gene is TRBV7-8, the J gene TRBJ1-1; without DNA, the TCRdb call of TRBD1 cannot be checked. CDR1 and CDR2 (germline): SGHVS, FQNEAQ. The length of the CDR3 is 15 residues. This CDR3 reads CASSLVDRGGTEAFF.

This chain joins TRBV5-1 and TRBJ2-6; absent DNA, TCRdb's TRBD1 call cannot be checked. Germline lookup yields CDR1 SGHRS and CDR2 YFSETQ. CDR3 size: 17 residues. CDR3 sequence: CASSLRTGNSGANVLTF.

The CDR3 sequence is CSARESYYEQYF. The rearrangement uses TRBV29-1 and TRBJ2-7; TCRdb designates TRBD1, a call that cannot be tested without DNA. CDR1 and CDR2 from the germline V gene are SQVTM and ANQGSEA. The CDR3 length is 12 residues.

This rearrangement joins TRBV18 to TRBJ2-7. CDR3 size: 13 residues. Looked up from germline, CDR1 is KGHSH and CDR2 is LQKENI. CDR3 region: CASSPTIENEQYF.

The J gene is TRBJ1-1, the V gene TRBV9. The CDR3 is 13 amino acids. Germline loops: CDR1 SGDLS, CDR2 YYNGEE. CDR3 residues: CASSVVGSTEAFF.

The CDR3 is CASSLRPEETQYF. The rearrangement links TRBV5-1 to TRBJ2-5; TCRdb's D call of TRBD2 is untestable without DNA. The germline V gene encodes CDR1 SGHRS and CDR2 YFSETQ. The CDR3 is made up of 13 amino acids.

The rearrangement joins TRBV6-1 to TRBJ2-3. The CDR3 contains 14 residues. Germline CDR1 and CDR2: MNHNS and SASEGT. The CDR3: CASSPLPGTDTQYF.

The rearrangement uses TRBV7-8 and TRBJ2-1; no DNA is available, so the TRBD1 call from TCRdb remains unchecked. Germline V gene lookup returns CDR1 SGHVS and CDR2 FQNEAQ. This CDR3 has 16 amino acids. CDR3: CASTLLGDRLRNEQFF. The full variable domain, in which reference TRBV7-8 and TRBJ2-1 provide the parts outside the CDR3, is GAGVSQSPRYKVAKRGQDVALRCDPISGHVSLFWYQQALGQGPEFLTYFQNEAQLDKSGLPSDRFFAERPEGSVSTLKIQRTQQEDSAVYLCASTLLGDRLRNEQFFGPGTRLTVL.

The CDR3 sequence is CASSPRGRMNTEAFF. The chain links TRBV14 to TRBJ1-1; TCRdb reports TRBD1, a call that lacks DNA to check it against. This CDR3 comprises 15 residues. Looked up from germline, CDR1 is SGHDN and CDR2 is FVKESK.

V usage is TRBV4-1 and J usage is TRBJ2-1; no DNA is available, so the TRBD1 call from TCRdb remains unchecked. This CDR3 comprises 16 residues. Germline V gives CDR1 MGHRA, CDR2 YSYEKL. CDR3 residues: CASSQAWGPRGNEQFF.

CDR3 region: CASSLGRDVNTQYF. The V gene is TRBV5-1, the J gene TRBJ2-3. The CDR3 contains 14 residues. The germline V gene has CDR1 SGHRS and CDR2 YFSETQ. The full variable domain, in which reference TRBV5-1 and TRBJ2-3 provide the parts outside the CDR3, is KAGVTQTPRYLIKTRGQQVTLSCSPISGHRSVSWYQQTPGQGLQFLFEYFSETQRNKGNFPGRFSGRQFSNSRSEMNVSTLELGDSALYLCASSLGRDVNTQYFGPGTRLTVL.

CDR3 in amino acids: CASSQDYGKEQFF. V and J are TRBV4-3 and TRBJ2-1. This CDR3 has 13 residues. CDR1 LGHNA and CDR2 YSLEER come from the germline V gene.

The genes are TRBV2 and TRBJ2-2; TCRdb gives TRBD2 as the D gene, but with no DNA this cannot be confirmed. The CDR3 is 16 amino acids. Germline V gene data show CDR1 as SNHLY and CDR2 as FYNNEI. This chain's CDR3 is CASSEVRAGGAGELFF.

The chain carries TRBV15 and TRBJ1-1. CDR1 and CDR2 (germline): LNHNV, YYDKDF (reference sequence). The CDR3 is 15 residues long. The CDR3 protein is CATSRGSTGNTEAFF. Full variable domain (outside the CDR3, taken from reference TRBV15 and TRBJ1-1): DAMVIQNPRYQVTQFGKPVTLSCSQTLNHNVMYWYQQKSSQAPKLLFHYYDKDFNNEADTPDNFQSRRPNTSFCFLDIRSPGLGDTAMYLCATSRGSTGNTEAFFGQGTRLTVV.

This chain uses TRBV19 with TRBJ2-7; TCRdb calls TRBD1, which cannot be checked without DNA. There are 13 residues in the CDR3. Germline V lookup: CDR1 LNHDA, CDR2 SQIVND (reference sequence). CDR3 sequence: CASSPPWSYEQYF.

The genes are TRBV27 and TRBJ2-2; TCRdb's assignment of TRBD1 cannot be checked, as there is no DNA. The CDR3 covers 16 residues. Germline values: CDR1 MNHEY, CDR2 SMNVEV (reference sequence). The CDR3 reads CASRRLGEGEAGELFF.